The TCR beta chain under discussion was sequenced for a study of cytomegalovirus exposure and HLA in healthy donors. Study-wide points: There were some public TCRs occurring in many donors, but most TCR sequences were rare.

Details on this clone: Its antigen is as yet unknown.

PCR employed 60 Vbeta and 13 Jbeta primers. Clones were read by immunoSEQ multiplex PCR, and TCRdb kept only the in-frame ones, dropping some. The profile shows some 200,000 clones, approximately 79% of them singletons. V was clipped by 0 bases and J by 5 bases; unmatched bases: 2. The germline gives CDR1 SGDLS, CDR2 YYNGEE. The CDR3 length is 14 residues. The specimen sequenced was PBMCs. The receptor comes from a man aged 50 to 60 in good health and CMV-seronegative. The chain uses TRBV9 and TRBJ2-3; 8 positions match TRBD2. The CDR3 nucleotides are TGTGCCAGCAGCGTAGGGACTAGCCTAGATACGCAGTATTTT. It encodes CASSVGTSLDTQYF.